This TCR beta chain was recorded in a study of CD8 T cells in ankylosing spondylitis. Study-level points and caveats: A TCR beta motif made of about eight highly homologous variants seemed typical of ankylosing spondylitis blood.

This clonotype was counted many times. The antigen remains unidentified. Molecular-barcoded quantitative 5'-RACE produced these TCR beta libraries. TCRdb used MiXCR to reprocess the 5' RACE reads, holding one entry per CDR3 protein. This table holds 350,000 to 450,000 distinct CDR3 sequences, 25% to 30% found once. V shed 5 bases and J shed 0 bases, with 5 bases lying between them. The CDR3 has 13 amino acids. Germline V gives CDR1 SGHTA, CDR2 FQGNSA. This chain joins TRBV7-2 and TRBJ1-5; D gene ambiguous. The sequenced sample consisted of blood, either unsorted or a sorted T cell fraction (not recorded which). This clonotype was obtained from a male donor with ankylosing spondylitis. Here the CDR3 DNA reads TGTGCCAGCAGCCCTCTTAGCAATCAGCCCCAGCATTTT. Translating it yields CASSPLSNQPQHF.